These 12 T cell receptor beta chains were all obtained from the same sample, sequenced in a study of OX40 agonist ivuxolimab in advanced cancers. Sequenced by immunoSEQ multiplex PCR; TCRdb stores in-frame clones only, minus some. The repertoire holds 30,000 to 45,000 clones, with approximately 80% as singletons. Sequenced material: CD4+ or CD8+ T cells sorted from blood, taken in a trial of the OX40 agonist ivuxolimab. Receptors originate from an adult with an advanced solid tumor such as melanoma, head and neck, liver or kidney cancer.

The chain couples TRBV2 to TRBJ2-6; D may be TRBD1 or TRBD2 (5 bases each). The CDR3 totals 16 residues. Germline V lookup: CDR1 SNHLY, CDR2 FYNNEI. V was trimmed by 6 bases and J by 0 bases, leaving 12 bases between them. The DNA of the CDR3 is TGTGCCAGCAGGGGGGACGGCCACTCTGGGGCCAACGTCCTGACTTTC. Amino acid sequence: CASRGDGHSGANVLTF.

Points on this clone: Other DNA sequences within the sample encode an identical CDR3. V and J are TRBV7-8 and TRBJ1-5, with D possibly being TRBD1 (6 bases). The CDR3 spans 14 residues. V gave up 5 bases and J gave up 0 bases, with 8 bases separating them. CDR1 is SGHVS and CDR2 is FQNEAQ in the germline V gene. CDR3 coding DNA: TGTGCCAGCAGCCTGACAGGTAGCAATCAGCCCCAGCATTTT. It yields the protein CASSLTGSNQPQHF.

The chain has TRBV7-9 and TRBJ2-7; perhaps TRBD1 as D (5 bases). Trimming left V 0 bases short and J 5 bases short, with 8 bases between. Germline V gene sequence: CDR1 SEHNR, CDR2 FQNEAQ (reference sequence). The CDR3 sequence is 13 residues long. In nucleotides, the CDR3 is TGTGCCAGCAGCTTAGCTGGGGCCCACGAGCAGTACTTC. This codes for CASSLAGAHEQYF.

The chain carries TRBV6-5 and TRBJ1-1; D is perhaps TRBD1 (6 bases). CDR3 length equals 15 residues. The V and J ends lost 0 bases and 3 bases respectively, with 11 bases between them. Germline CDR1 and CDR2: MNHEY and SVGAGI. The CDR3: CASSYSEQGYTEAFF. In nucleotides, the CDR3 is TGTGCCAGCAGTTACTCGGAGCAGGGGTACACTGAAGCTTTCTTT.

CDR3: CASSLGGTSQETQYF. The CDR3 bases are TGTGCCAGCAGCTTAGGGGGGACTTCACAAGAGACCCAGTACTTC. The chain joins TRBV7-8 to TRBJ2-5; TRBD2 might be the D (6 bases). Germline CDR1 SGHVS, CDR2 FQNEAQ. The CDR3 has 15 amino acids. The V and J ends lost 1 base and 2 bases respectively, with 11 bases between them.

The chain links TRBV2 to TRBJ2-7, with D perhaps given as TRBD1 or TRBD2 (5 bases each). This CDR3 has 12 amino acids. The ends were cut back, 8 bases at V and 0 bases at J, with 8 bases in the middle. In germline, CDR1 is SNHLY, CDR2 FYNNEI. The CDR3 loop reads CASAGSSYEQYF. The CDR3 coding sequence is TGTGCCAGCGCAGGGAGCTCCTACGAGCAGTACTTC.

The DNA for the CDR3 is TGTGCCAGCTCACCTGGGGGTAATCAGCCCCAGCATTTT. It translates to CASSPGGNQPQHF. The chain has TRBV18 and TRBJ1-5; tentative D call: TRBD1 (5 bases). Germline V gene sequence: CDR1 KGHSH, CDR2 LQKENI. This CDR3 comprises 13 residues. V was shortened by 3 bases and J by 4 bases, with 7 bases between the two germline ends.

The chain links TRBV30 to TRBJ2-3; D is ambiguous. Trimming pared 4 bases from V and 0 bases from J, leaving 11 bases between. The CDR3 extends over 14 amino acids. Germline V gene sequence: CDR1 GTSNPN, CDR2 SVGIG (reference sequence). The CDR3 here is CAWTPGSSTDTQYF. The CDR3 DNA is TGTGCCTGGACCCCGGGCTCTAGCACAGATACGCAGTATTTT. Variable domain in full (rest from reference TRBV30 and TRBJ2-3): SQTIHQWPATLVQPVGSPLSLECTVEGTSNPNLYWYRQAAGRGLQLLFYSVGIGQISSEVPQNLSASRPQDRQFILSSKKLLLSDSGFYLCAWTPGSSTDTQYFGPGTRLTVL.

In its sample, this clone was seen a few times. V is TRBV5-1 and J is TRBJ2-3; perhaps TRBD2 as D (7 bases). From germline, CDR1 is SGHRS and CDR2 YFSETQ. CDR3 size: 14 residues. Trimming removed 1 base at V and 5 bases at J, with 11 bases between. Written as DNA, the CDR3 is TGCGCCAGCAGCTTGAAGGGGGGGCAAGATACGCAGTATTTT. Protein: CASSLKGGQDTQYF.

The rearrangement links TRBV19 to TRBJ1-2, with D possibly being TRBD1 (5 bases). V lost 5 bases and J 0 bases, leaving 10 bases between the germline ends. The length of the CDR3 is 14 residues. Germline CDR1 LNHDA, CDR2 SQIVND (reference sequence). CDR3 in DNA: TGTGCCAGTAGTCCGGACACGCCTAACTATGGCTACACCTTC. Translating it yields CASSPDTPNYGYTF. Together with reference TRBV19 and TRBJ1-2, the CDR3 gives the full variable domain: DGGITQSPKYLFRKEGQNVTLSCEQNLNHDAMYWYRQDPGQGLRLIYYSQIVNDFQKGDIAEGYSVSREKKESFPLTVTSAQKNPTAFYLCASSPDTPNYGYTFGSGTRLTVV.

The CDR3 loop is CASSLRSWVPSGANVLTF. Here the CDR3 DNA reads TGTGCCAGCAGCTTACGATCGTGGGTCCCCTCTGGGGCCAACGTCCTGACTTTC. The chain has TRBV11-1 and TRBJ2-6; D not resolved. Germline loops: CDR1 SGHAT, CDR2 FQDESV (reference sequence). The CDR3 has 18 residues. V lost 2 bases and J 0 bases, leaving 14 bases between the germline ends.

The CDR3 is CASSFIIDGSYEQYF. DNA of the CDR3: TGCGCCAGCAGTTTTATAATTGACGGCTCCTACGAGCAGTACTTC. The genes are TRBV10-2 and TRBJ2-7; D is ambiguous. The germline V gene has CDR1 WSHSY and CDR2 SAAADI. The V end lost 5 bases, the J end lost 0 bases, and 14 bases lay between the germline ends. The CDR3 consists of 15 residues.